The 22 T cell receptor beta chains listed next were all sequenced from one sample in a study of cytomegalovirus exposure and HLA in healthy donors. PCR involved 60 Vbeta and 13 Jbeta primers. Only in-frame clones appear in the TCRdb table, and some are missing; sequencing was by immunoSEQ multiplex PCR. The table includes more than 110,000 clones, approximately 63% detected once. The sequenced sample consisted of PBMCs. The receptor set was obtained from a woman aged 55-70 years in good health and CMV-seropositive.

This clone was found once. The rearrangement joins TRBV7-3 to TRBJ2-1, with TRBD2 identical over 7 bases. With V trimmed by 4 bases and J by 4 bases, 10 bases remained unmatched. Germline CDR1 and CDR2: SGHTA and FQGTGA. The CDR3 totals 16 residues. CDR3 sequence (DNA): TGTGCCAGCAGCTCAAGCGGGACTTCTGGGTACAATGAGCAGTTCTTC. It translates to CASSSSGTSGYNEQFF.

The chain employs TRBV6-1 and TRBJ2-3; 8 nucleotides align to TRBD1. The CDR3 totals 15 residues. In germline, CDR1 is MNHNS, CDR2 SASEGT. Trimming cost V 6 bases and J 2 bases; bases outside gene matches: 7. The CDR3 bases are TGTGCCAGCAGGCCGCCGGGACAGGTCACAGATACGCAGTATTTT. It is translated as CASRPPGQVTDTQYF.

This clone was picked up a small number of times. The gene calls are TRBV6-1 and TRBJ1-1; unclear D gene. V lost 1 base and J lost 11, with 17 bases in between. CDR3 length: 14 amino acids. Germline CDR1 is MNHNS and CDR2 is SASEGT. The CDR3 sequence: CASSEGGVRWLAFF. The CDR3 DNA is TGTGCCAGCAGTGAAGGCGGGGTAAGGTGGCTCGCTTTCTTT.

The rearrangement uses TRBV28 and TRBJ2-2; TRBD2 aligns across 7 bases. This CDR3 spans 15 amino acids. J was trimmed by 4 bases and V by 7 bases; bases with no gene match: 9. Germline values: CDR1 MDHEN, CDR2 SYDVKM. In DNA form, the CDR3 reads TGTGCCAGCATGGGACTACCCCCGGCCACCGGGGAGCTGTTTTTT. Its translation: CASMGLPPATGELFF.

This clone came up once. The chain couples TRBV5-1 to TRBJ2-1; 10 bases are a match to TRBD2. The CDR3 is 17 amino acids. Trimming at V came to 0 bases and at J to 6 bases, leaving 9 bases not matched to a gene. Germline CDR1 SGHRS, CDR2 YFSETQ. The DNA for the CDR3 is TGCGCCAGCAGCTTGGTACCTAGCGGGAGCGGAGTCAATGAGCAGTTCTTC. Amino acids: CASSLVPSGSGVNEQFF. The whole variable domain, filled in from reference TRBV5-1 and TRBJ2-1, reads KAGVTQTPRYLIKTRGQQVTLSCSPISGHRSVSWYQQTPGQGLQFLFEYFSETQRNKGNFPGRFSGRQFSNSRSEMNVSTLELGDSALYLCASSLVPSGSGVNEQFFGPGTRLTVL.

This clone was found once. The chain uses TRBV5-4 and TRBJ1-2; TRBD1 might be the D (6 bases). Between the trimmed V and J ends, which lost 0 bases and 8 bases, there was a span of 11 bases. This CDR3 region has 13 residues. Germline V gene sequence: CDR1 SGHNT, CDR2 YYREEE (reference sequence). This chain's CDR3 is CASSLETGWGYTF. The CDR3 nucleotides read TGTGCCAGCAGCTTGGAGACAGGATGGGGCTACACCTTC. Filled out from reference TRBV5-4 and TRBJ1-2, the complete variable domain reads ETGVTQSPTHLIKTRGQQVTLRCSSQSGHNTVSWYQQALGQGPQFIFQYYREEENGRGNFPPRFSGLQFPNYSSELNVNALELDDSALYLCASSLETGWGYTFGSGTRLTVV.

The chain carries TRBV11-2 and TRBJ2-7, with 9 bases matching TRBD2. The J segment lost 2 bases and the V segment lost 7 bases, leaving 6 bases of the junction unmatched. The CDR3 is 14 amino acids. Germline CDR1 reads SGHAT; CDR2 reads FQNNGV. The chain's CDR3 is CASTPASGAYEQYF. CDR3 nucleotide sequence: TGTGCCAGCACCCCGGCTAGCGGGGCCTACGAGCAGTACTTC.

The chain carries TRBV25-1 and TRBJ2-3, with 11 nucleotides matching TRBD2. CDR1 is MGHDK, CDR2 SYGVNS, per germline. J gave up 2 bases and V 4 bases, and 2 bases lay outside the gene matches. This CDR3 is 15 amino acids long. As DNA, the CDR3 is TGTGCCAGCAGTGCGACTAGCGGGATCACAGATACGCAGTATTTT. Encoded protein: CASSATSGITDTQYF.

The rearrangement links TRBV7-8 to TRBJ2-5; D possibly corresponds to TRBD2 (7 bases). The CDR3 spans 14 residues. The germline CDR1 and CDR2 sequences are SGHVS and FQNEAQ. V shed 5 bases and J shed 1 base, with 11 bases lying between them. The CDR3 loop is CASSLGGAQETQYF. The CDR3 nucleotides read TGTGCCAGCAGCCTGGGGGGGGCCCAAGAGACCCAGTACTTC.

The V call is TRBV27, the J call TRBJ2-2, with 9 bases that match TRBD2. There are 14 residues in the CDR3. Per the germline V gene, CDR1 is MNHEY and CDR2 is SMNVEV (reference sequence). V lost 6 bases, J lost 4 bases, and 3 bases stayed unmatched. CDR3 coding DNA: TGTGCCAGCAGGGCGGGAGGGCCCACCGGGGAGCTGTTTTTT. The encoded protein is CASRAGGPTGELFF.

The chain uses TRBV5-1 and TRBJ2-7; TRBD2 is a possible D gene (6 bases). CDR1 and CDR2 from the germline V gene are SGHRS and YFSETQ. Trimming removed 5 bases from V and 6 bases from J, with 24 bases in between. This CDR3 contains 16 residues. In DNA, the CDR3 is TGCGCCAGCAGGTCGCAACCGGGAGCCAAACAAGTCGAGCAGTACTTC. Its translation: CASRSQPGAKQVEQYF.

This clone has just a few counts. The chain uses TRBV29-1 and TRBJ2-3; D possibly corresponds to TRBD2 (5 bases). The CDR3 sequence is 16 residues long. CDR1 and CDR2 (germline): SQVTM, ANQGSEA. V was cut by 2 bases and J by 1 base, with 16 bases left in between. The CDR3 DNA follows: TGCAGCGTTGAATCCGGTCCGACTATTCGCACAGATACGCAGTATTTT. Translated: CSVESGPTIRTDTQYF.

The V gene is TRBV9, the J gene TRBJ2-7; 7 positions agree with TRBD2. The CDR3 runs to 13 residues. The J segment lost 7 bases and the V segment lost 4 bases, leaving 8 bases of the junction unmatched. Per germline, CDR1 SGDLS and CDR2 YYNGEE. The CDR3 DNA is TGTGCCAGCAGCCTAACTAGCGCTGGGGAGCAGTACTTC. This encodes CASSLTSAGEQYF.

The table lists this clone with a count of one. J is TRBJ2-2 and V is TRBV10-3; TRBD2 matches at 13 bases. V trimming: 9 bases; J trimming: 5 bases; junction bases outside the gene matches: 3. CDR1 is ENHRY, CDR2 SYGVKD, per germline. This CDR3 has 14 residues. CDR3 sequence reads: CAILAGGPTGELFF. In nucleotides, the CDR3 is TGTGCCATACTAGCGGGAGGGCCGACCGGGGAGCTGTTTTTT.

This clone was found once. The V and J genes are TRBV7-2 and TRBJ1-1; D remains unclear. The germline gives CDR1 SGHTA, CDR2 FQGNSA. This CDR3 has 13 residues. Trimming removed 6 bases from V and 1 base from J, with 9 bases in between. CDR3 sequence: CASSSLRNTEAFF. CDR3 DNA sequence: TGTGCCAGCAGTTCACTTCGGAACACTGAAGCTTTCTTT.

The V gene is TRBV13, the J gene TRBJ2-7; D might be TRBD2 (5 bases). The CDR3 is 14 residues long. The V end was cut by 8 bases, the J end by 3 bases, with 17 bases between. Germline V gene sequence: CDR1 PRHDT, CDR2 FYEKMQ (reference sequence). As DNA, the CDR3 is TGTGCCAGCGGATCCTCGACTACCCTCTACGAGCAGTACTTC. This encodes CASGSSTTLYEQYF.

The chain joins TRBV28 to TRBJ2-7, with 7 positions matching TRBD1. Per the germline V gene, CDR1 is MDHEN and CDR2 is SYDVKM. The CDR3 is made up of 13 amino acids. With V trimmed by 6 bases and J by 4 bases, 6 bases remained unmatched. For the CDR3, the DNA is TGTGCCAGCAGGACAGGGAATTTGTACGAGCAGTACTTC. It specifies CASRTGNLYEQYF.

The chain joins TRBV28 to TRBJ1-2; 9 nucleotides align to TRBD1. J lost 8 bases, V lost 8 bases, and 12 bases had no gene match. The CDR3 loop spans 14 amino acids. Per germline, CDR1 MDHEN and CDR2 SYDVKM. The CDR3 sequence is CASAQGQGQRGYTF. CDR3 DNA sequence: TGTGCCAGCGCCCAAGGACAGGGGCAGAGGGGCTACACCTTC.

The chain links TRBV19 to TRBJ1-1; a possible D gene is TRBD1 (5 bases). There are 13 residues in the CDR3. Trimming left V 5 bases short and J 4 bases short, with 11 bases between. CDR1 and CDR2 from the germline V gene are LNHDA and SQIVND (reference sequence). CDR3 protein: CASSDRQFTEAFF. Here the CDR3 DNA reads TGTGCCAGTAGTGACCGACAGTTCACTGAAGCTTTCTTT.

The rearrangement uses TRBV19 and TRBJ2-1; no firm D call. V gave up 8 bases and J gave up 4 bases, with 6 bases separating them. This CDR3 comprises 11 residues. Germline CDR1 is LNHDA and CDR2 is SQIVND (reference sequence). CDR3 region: CASAGYNEQFF. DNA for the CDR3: TGTGCCAGTGCAGGATACAATGAGCAGTTCTTC.

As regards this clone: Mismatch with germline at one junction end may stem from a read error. The CDR3 loop reads CASRLGGLYEQYF. In DNA, the CDR3 is TGTGCCAGCAGGTTGGGGGGGCTATACGAGCAGTACTTC. The chain couples TRBV5-8 to TRBJ2-7, with D possibly being TRBD2 (7 bases). The CDR3 is made up of 13 amino acids. Germline CDR1 reads SGHTS; CDR2 reads YDEGEE.

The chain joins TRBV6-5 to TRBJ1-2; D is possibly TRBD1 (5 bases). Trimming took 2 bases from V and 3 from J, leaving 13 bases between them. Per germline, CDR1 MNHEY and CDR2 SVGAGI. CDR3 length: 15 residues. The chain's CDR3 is CASSYRGASDYGYTF. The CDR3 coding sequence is TGTGCCAGCAGTTACAGAGGGGCTAGCGACTATGGCTACACCTTC.